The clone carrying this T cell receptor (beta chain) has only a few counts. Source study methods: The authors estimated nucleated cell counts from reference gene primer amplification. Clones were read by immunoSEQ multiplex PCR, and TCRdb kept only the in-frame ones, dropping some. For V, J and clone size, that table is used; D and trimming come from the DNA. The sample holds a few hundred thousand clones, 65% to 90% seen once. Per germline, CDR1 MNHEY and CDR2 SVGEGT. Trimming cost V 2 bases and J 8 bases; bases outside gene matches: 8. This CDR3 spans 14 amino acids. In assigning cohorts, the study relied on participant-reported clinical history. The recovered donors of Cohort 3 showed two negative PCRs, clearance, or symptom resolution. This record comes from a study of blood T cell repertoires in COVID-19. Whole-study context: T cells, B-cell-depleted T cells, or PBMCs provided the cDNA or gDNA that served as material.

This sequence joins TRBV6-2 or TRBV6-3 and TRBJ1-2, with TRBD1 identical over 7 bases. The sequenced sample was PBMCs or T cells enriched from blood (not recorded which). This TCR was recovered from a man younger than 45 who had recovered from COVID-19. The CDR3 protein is CASSYLGQAMGYTF. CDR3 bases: TGTGCCAGCAGTTACCTCGGACAGGCCATGGGCTACACCTTC.